This T cell receptor beta chain was documented in a study of blood T cells in healthy people across ages. Germline assignment: CDR1 SGDLS and CDR2 YYNGEE. This CDR3 is built from 13 residues. The junction had 7 bases not matched to a gene; V was cut back by 4 bases and J by 7 bases. Isolating PBMCs gave at least 6 million of these cells per sample. A second about 6 to 12 cycle PCR used barcoded and J-beta primers. TCRdb analysed the 5' RACE reads with MiXCR anew, one entry per CDR3 protein. Among hundreds of thousands of distinct CDR3 sequences listed, 49% were seen once. The chain employs TRBV9 and TRBJ1-2, with TRBD1 matching 7 bases. Sequencing was performed on blood. The TCR was taken from a woman in her sixties in good health. The CDR3, as DNA: TGTGCCAGCAGCTTTTTACAGGGGTCTGGCTACACCTTC. Protein sequence: CASSFLQGSGYTF.